The 5 T cell receptor beta chains reported below all come from one sample, sequenced in a study of blood T cell repertoires in COVID-19 (dated by TCRdb to the early 2020s). Library generation was performed with the immunoSEQ multiplex PCR assay. TCRdb took this table from immuneACCESS and kept in-frame rearrangements with V and J called. Such tables lack part of the clones; where checked against another copy, unresolved V genes explain under half of the gap, and the rest is unexplained. This sample gives over 250,000 clones in total; approximately 90% of them show up just once. The ten most abundant clones make up about 4% of the sample. Sequencing was performed on peripheral blood. Receptors originate from a man between 60 and 75 years old who had recovered from COVID-19.

The chain carries TRBV7-3 and TRBJ1-1; 7 nucleotides line up with TRBD1. V shed 8 bases, J shed 3 bases, and the junction held 6 bases outside the gene matches. The CDR3 sequence is 13 residues long. Germline V gene data show CDR1 as SGHTA and CDR2 as FQGTGA. The DNA for the CDR3 is TGTGCCAGCCGAGGGGGCTTGTACACTGAAGCTTTCTTT. The encoded protein is CASRGGLYTEAFF.

V gene TRBV30 combines with J gene TRBJ1-2; D is unclear. The CDR3 covers 15 residues. Germline V gene sequence: CDR1 GTSNPN, CDR2 SVGIG (reference sequence). V lost 2 bases, J lost 6 bases, and 19 bases lay in between. CDR3 sequence (DNA): TGTGCCTGGAGTCGGTTGGAGGGATTCGTTGATGGCTACACCTTC. Its protein product is CAWSRLEGFVDGYTF.

This chain joins TRBV7-2 and TRBJ2-2, with a tentative D call TRBD1 (5 bases). The CDR3 sequence is 16 residues long. Trimming cost V 2 bases and J 1 base, with 11 bases left between them. In germline, CDR1 is SGHTA, CDR2 FQGNSA. The CDR3 DNA sequence: TGTGCCAGCAGCTTATTGGGCAGGGTGAACACCGGGGAGCTGTTTTTT. Translated: CASSLLGRVNTGELFF.

This chain connects TRBV7-2 to TRBJ1-5; D not certain. Germline values: CDR1 SGHTA, CDR2 FQGNSA. The V end lost 2 bases, the J end lost 6 bases, and 14 bases lay between the germline ends. The CDR3 runs 15 residues. In DNA form, the CDR3 reads TGTGCCAGCAGCTTATACCCAGCCCGGGGTCAGCCCCAGCATTTT. As protein: CASSLYPARGQPQHF. The whole variable domain, filled in from reference TRBV7-2 and TRBJ1-5, reads GAGVSQSPSNKVTEKGKDVELRCDPISGHTALYWYRQSLGQGLEFLIYFQGNSAPDKSGLPSDRFSAERTGGSVSTLTIQRTQQEDSAVYLCASSLYPARGQPQHFGDGTRLSIL.

This rearrangement joins TRBV15 to TRBJ2-6; D remains ambiguous. Trimming pared 0 bases from V and 0 bases from J, leaving 6 bases between. Germline V gene data show CDR1 as LNHNV and CDR2 as YYDKDF (reference sequence). The CDR3 length is 16 residues. The CDR3 DNA reads as TGTGCCACCAGCAGAGACGCGAGCTCTGGGGCCAACGTCCTGACTTTC. Protein sequence: CATSRDASSGANVLTF.